This entry lists 3 T cell receptor beta chains sequenced from one sample in a study of blood T cell repertoires in COVID-19. Sequenced by immunoSEQ multiplex PCR; TCRdb stores in-frame clones only, minus some. The sample holds roughly 55,000 clones; more than 75% are singletons and the top ten take 6% to 8.5%. Sequencing used peripheral blood. The receptors originated from a man aged 60-69 years with active or convalescent COVID-19.

Remarks on this clone: This CDR3 is also generated by other DNA sequences in the sample. The genes are TRBV18 and TRBJ1-5; the match to TRBD1 covers 8 bases. V lost 3 bases to trimming and J lost 6 bases; unmatched junction nucleotides: 4. The CDR3 loop spans 14 amino acids. The germline V gene has CDR1 KGHSH and CDR2 LQKENI. CDR3 nucleotides: TGTGCCAGCTCACCCGGACAGGGCGGTCAGCCCCAGCATTTT. This encodes CASSPGQGGQPQHF.

The sample holds one count of this clone. This chain connects TRBV5-4 to TRBJ2-5; 7 positions agree with TRBD1. The CDR3 length is 14 residues. CDR1 is SGHNT and CDR2 is YYREEE in the germline V gene (reference sequence). Trimming cost V 4 bases and J 4 bases; bases outside gene matches: 7. The CDR3 spells CASSPGQVGETQYF. Here the CDR3 DNA reads TGTGCCAGCAGCCCAGGACAGGTGGGAGAGACCCAGTACTTC.

The chain has TRBV5-1 and TRBJ2-1, with TRBD2 matching over 11 bases. The CDR3 is made up of 14 amino acids. V lost 4 bases to trimming and J lost 6 bases; unmatched junction nucleotides: 3. Germline V lookup: CDR1 SGHRS, CDR2 YFSETQ. CDR3 protein: CASSPGTSGNEQFF. The CDR3 DNA sequence: TGCGCCAGCAGCCCCGGGACTAGCGGCAATGAGCAGTTCTTC. Combining the CDR3 with reference TRBV5-1 and TRBJ2-1 gives the whole variable domain KAGVTQTPRYLIKTRGQQVTLSCSPISGHRSVSWYQQTPGQGLQFLFEYFSETQRNKGNFPGRFSGRQFSNSRSEMNVSTLELGDSALYLCASSPGTSGNEQFFGPGTRLTVL.